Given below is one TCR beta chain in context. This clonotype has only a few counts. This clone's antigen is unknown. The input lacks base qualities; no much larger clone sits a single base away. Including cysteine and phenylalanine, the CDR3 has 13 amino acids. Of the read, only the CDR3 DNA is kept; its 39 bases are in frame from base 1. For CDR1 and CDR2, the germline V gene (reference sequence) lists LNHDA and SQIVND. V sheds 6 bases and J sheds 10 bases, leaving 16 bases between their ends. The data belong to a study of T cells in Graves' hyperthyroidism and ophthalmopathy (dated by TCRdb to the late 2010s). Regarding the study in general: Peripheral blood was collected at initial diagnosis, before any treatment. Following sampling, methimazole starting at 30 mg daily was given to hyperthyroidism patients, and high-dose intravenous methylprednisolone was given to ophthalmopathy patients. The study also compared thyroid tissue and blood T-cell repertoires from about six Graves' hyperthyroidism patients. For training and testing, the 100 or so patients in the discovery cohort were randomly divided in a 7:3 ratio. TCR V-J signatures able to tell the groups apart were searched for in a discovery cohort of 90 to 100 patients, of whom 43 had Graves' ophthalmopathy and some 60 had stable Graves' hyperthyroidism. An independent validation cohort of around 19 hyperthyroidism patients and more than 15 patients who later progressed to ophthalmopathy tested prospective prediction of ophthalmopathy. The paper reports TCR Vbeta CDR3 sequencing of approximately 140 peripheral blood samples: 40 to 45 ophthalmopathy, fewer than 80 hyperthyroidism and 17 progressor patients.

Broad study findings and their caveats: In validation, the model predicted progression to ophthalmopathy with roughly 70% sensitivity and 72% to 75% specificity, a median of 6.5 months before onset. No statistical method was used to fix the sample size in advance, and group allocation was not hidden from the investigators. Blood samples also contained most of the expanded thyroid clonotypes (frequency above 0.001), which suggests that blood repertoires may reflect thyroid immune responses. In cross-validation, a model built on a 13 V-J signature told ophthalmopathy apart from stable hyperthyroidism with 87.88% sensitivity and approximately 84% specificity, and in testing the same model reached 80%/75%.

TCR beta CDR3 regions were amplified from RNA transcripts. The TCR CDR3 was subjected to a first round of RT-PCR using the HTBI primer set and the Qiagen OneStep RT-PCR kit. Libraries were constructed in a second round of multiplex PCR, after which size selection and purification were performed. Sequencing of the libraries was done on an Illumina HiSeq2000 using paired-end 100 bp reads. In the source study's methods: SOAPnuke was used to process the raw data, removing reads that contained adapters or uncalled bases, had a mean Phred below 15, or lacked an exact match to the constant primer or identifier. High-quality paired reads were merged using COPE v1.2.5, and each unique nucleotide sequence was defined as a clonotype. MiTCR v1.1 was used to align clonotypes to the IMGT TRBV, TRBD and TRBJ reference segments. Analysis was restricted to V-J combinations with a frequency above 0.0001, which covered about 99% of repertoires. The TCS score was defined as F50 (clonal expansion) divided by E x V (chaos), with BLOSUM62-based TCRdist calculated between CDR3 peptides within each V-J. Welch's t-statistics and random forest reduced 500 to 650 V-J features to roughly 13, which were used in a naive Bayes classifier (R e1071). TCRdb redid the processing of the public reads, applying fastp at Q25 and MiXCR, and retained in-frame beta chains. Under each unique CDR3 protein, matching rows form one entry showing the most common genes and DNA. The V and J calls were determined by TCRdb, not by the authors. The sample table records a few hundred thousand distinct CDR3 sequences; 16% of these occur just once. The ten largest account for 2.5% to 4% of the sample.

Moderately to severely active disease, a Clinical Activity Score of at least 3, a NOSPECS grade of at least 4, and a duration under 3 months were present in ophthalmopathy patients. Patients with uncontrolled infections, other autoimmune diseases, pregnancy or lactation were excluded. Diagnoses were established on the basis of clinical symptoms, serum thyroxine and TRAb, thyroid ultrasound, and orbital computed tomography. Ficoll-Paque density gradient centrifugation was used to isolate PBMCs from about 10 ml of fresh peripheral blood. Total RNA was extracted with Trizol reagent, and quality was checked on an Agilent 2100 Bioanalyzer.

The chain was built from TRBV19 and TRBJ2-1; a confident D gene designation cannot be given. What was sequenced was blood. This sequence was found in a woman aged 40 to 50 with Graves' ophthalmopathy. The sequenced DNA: TGTGCCAGTAGCCCCTTGAGTAGGGAAGAGCAGTTCTTC. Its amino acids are CASSPLSREEQFF.